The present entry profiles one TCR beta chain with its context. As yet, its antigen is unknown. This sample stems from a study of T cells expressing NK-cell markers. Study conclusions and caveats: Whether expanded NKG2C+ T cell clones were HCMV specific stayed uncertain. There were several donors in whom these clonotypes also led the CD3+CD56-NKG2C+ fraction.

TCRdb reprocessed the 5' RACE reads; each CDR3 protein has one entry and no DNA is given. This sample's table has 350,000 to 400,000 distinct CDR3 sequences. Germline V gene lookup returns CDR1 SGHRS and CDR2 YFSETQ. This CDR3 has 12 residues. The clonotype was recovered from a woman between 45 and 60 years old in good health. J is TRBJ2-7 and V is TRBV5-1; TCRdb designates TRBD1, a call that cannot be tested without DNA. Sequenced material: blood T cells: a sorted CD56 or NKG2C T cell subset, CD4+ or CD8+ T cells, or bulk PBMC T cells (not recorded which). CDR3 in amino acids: CASKDRGDEQYF.